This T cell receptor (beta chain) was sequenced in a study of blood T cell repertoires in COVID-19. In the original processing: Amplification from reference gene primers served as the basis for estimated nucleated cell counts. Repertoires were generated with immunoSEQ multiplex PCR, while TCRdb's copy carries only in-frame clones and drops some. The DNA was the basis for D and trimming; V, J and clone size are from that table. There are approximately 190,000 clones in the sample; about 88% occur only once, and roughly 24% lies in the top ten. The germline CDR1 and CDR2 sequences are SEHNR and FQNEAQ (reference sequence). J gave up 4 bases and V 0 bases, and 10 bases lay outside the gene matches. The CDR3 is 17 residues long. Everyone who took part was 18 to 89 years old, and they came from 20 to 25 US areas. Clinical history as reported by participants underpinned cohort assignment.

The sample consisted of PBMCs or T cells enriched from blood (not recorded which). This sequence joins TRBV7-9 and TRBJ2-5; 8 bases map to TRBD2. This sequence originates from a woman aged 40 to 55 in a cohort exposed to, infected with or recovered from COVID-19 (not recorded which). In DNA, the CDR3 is TGTGCCAGCAGCTTAGCGGTCGGGGGGGGCCTAGGAGAGACCCAGTACTTC. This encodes CASSLAVGGGLGETQYF.